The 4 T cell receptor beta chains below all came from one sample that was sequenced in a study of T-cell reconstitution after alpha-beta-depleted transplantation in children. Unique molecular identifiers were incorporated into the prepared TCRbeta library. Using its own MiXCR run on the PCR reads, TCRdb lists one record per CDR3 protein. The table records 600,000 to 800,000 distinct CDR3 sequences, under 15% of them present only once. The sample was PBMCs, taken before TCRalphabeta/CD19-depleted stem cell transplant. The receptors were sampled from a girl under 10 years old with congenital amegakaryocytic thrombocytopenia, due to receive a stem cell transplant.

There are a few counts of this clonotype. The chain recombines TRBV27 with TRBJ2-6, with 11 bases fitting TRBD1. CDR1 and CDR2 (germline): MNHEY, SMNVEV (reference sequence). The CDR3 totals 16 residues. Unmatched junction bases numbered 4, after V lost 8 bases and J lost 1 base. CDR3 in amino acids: CASSGTGGSGANVLTF. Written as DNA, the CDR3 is TGTGCCAGCTCCGGGACAGGGGGGTCTGGGGCCAACGTCCTGACTTTC.

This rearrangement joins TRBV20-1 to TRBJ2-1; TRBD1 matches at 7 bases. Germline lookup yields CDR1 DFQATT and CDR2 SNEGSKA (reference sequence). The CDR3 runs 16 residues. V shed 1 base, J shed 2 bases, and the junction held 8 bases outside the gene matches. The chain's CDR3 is CSARALDRETYNEQFF. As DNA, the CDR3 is TGCAGTGCTAGAGCCCTCGACAGGGAAACCTACAATGAGCAGTTCTTC.

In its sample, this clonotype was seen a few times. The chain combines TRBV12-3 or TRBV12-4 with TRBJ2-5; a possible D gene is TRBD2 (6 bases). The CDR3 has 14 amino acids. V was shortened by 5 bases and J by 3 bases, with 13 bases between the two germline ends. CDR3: CASSTRDWKETQYF. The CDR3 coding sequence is TGTGCCAGCAGTACAAGGGACTGGAAAGAGACCCAGTACTTC.

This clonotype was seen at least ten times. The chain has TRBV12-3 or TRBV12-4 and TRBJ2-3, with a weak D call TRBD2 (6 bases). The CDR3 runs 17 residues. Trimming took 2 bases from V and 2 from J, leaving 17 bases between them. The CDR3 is CASSLSGSPRVTDTQYF. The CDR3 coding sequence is TGTGCCAGCAGTTTATCCGGGAGCCCCCGGGTCACAGATACGCAGTATTTT.